This TCR beta chain was observed in a study of blood T cell repertoires in COVID-19. In Seattle, patients joined the study during active infection and were tracked longitudinally. This clone was observed once. Per the study methods: Reference gene primer amplification in the assay estimated nucleated cell counts. Sequencing used immunoSEQ multiplex PCR; TCRdb keeps in-frame clones, though not all of them. V and J calls plus clone size are reproduced from that table; the DNA served to infer D and trimming. The repertoire consists of about 300,000 clones, with 90% to 95% occurring once and the leading ten covering around 2%. Material: peripheral blood. The clonotype was recovered from a woman aged 25 to 45 with COVID-19, enrolled during active disease.

Here the CDR3 reads CASSLSAQGADEQYF. The CDR3 DNA follows: TGCGCCAGCAGCTTGTCGGCGCAGGGGGCGGACGAGCAGTACTTC. V is TRBV5-1 and J is TRBJ2-7, with 8 bases identical to TRBD1. The V and J ends lost 1 base and 5 bases, in that order; junction bases with no gene match: 8. The germline V gene has CDR1 SGHRS and CDR2 YFSETQ. This CDR3 spans 15 amino acids.